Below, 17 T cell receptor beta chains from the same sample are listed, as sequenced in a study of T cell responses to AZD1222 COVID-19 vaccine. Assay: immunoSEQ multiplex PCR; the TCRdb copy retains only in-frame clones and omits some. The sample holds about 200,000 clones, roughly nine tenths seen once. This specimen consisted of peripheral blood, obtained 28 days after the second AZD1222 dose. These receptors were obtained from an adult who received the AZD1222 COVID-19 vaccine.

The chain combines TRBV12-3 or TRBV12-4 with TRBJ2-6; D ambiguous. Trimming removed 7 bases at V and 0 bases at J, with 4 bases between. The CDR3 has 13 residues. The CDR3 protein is CASKVSGANVLTF. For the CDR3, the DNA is TGTGCCAGCAAGGTCTCTGGGGCCAACGTCCTGACTTTC.

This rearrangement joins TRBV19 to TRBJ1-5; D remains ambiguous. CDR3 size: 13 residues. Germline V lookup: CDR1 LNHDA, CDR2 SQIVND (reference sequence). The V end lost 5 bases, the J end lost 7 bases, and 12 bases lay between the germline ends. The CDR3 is CASSDQTRQPQHF. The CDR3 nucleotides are TGTGCCAGTAGTGACCAGACTCGGCAGCCCCAGCATTTT.

The CDR3 region has the DNA TGTGCCAGCAGTTTAAGTGGCAGGACCTACGAGCAGTACTTC. This encodes CASSLSGRTYEQYF. The chain recombines TRBV27 with TRBJ2-7; D is unclear. The V end lost 2 bases, the J end lost 2 bases, and 10 bases lay between the germline ends. Germline V lookup: CDR1 MNHEY, CDR2 SMNVEV (reference sequence). The CDR3 is made up of 14 amino acids.

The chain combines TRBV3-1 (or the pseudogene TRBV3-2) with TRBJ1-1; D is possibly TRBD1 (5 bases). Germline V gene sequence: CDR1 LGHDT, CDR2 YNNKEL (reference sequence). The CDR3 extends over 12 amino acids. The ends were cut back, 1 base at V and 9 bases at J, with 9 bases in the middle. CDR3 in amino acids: CASSQGGHQAFF. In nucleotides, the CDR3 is TGTGCCAGCAGCCAAGGGGGCCATCAAGCTTTCTTT.

The CDR3 loop reads CSVAQGQGSPLHF. CDR3 DNA: TGCAGCGTTGCGCAGGGGCAGGGTTCACCCCTCCACTTT. V and J are TRBV29-1 and TRBJ1-6; D is possibly TRBD1 (6 bases). The CDR3 totals 13 residues. V lost 4 bases and J 9 bases, leaving 13 bases between the germline ends. In germline, CDR1 is SQVTM, CDR2 ANQGSEA.

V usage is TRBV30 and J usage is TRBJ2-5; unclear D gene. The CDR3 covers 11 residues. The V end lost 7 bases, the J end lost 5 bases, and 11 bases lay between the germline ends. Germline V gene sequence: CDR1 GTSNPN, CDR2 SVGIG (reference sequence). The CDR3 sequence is CASDGFETQYF. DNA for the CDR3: TGTGCCTCAGATGGGTTCGAGACCCAGTACTTC.

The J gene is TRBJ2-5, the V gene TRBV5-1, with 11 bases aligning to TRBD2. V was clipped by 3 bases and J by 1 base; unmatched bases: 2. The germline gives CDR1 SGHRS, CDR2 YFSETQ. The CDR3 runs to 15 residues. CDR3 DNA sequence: TGCGCCAGCAGCTACCTAGCGGGAGGCCAAGAGACCCAGTACTTC. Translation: CASSYLAGGQETQYF.

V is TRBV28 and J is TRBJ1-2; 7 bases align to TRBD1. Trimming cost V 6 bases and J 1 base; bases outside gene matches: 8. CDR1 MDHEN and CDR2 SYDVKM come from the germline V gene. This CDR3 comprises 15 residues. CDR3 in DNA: TGTGCCAGCAGAGACCTACAGGGGCTTAACTATGGCTACACCTTC. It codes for CASRDLQGLNYGYTF.

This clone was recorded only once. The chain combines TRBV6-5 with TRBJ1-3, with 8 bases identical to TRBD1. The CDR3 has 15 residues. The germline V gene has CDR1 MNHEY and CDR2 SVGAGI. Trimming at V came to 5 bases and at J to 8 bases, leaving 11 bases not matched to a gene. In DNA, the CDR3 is TGTGCCAGCAGTCCGGGACAGGTTGCGGGGTACACCATATATTTT. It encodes CASSPGQVAGYTIYF.

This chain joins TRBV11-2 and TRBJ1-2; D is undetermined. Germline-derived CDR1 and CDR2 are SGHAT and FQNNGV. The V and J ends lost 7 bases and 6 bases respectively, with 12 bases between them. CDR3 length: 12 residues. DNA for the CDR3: TGTGCCAGCACCTTGCTCCCGGATGGCTACACCTTC. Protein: CASTLLPDGYTF.

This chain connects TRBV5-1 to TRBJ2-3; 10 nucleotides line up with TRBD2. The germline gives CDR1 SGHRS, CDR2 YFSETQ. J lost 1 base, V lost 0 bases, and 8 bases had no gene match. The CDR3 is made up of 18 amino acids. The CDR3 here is CASSLAYSGRAGTDTQYF. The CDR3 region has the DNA TGCGCCAGCAGCTTGGCTTACAGCGGGAGGGCCGGCACAGATACGCAGTATTTT.

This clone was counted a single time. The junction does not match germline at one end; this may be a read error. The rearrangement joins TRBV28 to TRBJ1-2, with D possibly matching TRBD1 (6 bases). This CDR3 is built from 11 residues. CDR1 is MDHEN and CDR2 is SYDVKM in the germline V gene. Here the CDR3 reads CASSLAGGIAF. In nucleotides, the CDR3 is TGTGCCAGCAGTTTGGCCGGGGGCATCGCCTTC.

The DNA for the CDR3 is TGTGCCAGCAGGCGGACAGACGAGCAGTACTTC. Its protein is CASRRTDEQYF. The chain uses TRBV11-3 and TRBJ2-7; weak D call: TRBD1 (6 bases). This CDR3 is 11 amino acids long. Trimming removed 6 bases at V and 5 bases at J, with 8 bases between. Germline lookup yields CDR1 SGHNT and CDR2 YENEEA.

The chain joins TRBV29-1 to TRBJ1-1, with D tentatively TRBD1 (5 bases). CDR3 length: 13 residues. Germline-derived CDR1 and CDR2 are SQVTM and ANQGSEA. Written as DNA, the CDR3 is TGCATCACCCAAAAGGGACGGGGGACTGAAGCTTTCTTT. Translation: CITQKGRGTEAFF. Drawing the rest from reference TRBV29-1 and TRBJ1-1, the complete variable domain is SAVISQKPSRDICQRGTSLTIQCQVDSQVTMMFWYRQQPGQSLTLIATANQGSEATYESGFVIDKFPISRPNLTFSTLTVSNMSPEDSSIYLCITQKGRGTEAFFGQGTRLTVV.

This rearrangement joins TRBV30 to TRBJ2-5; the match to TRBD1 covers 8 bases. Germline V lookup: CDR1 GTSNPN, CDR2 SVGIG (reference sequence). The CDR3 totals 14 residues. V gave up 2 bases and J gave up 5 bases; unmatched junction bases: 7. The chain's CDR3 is CAWSTEQGEETQYF. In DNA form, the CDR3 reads TGTGCCTGGAGTACTGAACAGGGGGAGGAGACCCAGTACTTC.

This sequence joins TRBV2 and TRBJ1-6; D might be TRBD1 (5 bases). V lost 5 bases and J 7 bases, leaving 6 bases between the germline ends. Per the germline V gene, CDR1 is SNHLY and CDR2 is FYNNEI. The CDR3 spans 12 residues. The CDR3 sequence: CASSSGNSPLHF. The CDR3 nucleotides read TGTGCCAGCAGTTCAGGGAATTCACCCCTCCACTTT.

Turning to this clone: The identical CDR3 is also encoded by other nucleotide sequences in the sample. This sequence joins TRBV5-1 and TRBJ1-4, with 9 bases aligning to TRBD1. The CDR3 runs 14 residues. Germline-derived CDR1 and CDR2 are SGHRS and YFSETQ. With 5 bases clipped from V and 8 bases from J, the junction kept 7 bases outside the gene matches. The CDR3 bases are TGCGCCAGCAGGACCGGGACAGGGTTAGAAAAACTGTTTTTT. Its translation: CASRTGTGLEKLFF.